These T cell receptor beta chains were read from a single sample in a study of beta chain features in type 1 diabetes. Some clones are missing from TCRdb's copy, which holds only in-frame ones; the method was immunoSEQ multiplex PCR. The sample lists 130,000 or so clones, 9% seen once, with approximately 0.7% in the top ten. The source material was central memory CD4+ T cells from blood. The origin of the receptors is a man aged 25-45 years with type 1 diabetes. Both conserved end residues are part of each CDR3. The D gene is left open where the match is weak. Only some rows state a clone size, as once, few, many or a class for expanded clones.

>NA|NA|TRBV19|TRBJ1-6
TGTGCCAGTAGCCTCGGACAGAGCAATTCACCCCTCCACTTT
CASSLGQSNSPLHF
>NA|few|TRBV2|TRBJ1-1
TGTGCCAGCAGTGTAAGAAGCAGGGCTGAAGCTTTCTTT
CASSVRSRAEAFF
>TRBD1|NA|TRBV5-1|TRBJ2-5
TGCGCCAGCAGCTTCGGGACAGGGTACGAGACCCAGTACTTC
CASSFGTGYETQYF
>NA|NA|TRBV6-1|TRBJ2-5
TGTGCCAGCAGTGAAATAGGGAGAACAGTCACGGAGACCCAGTACTTC
CASSEIGRTVTETQYF
>TRBD1|few|TRBV29-1|TRBJ2-7
TGCAGCGTTGTCGGGACAGGGACAGTCTACGAGCAGTACTTC
CSVVGTGTVYEQYF
>NA|NA|TRBV5-5|TRBJ2-7
TGTGCCAGCAGTTCGATTCTCAGCGGTTCCTACGAGCAGTACTTC
CASSSILSGSYEQYF
>TRBD2|NA|TRBV29-1|TRBJ2-2
TGCAGCGGGAGAAGCGGGGGGAGGACCGGGGAGCTGTTTTTT
CSGRSGGRTGELFF
>NA|NA|TRBV29-1|TRBJ2-5
TGCAGCGTTGTCAGGGTCCAAGAGACCCAGTACTTC
CSVVRVQETQYF
>TRBD2|NA|TRBV4-3|TRBJ2-3
TGCGCCAGCAGCCAAGAGGGACTAGTGGGGGCAGATACGCAGTATTTT
CASSQEGLVGADTQYF
>NA|few|TRBV7-2|TRBJ2-1
TGTGCCAGCAGCTTTAGCGGCCCTTACAATGAGCAGTTCTTC
CASSFSGPYNEQFF
>NA|NA|TRBV5-4|TRBJ2-1
TGTGCCAGCAGCTTGAACGGGGGTCGGAATGAGCAGTTCTTC
CASSLNGGRNEQFF
>NA|NA|TRBV5-4|TRBJ1-2
TGTGCCAGCAGCTTGGCTACAGGGATGGACTATGGCTACACCTTC
CASSLATGMDYGYTF
>TRBD1|NA|TRBV18|TRBJ2-1
TGTGCCAGCTCACCGGCAGGGGGCTTCTACAATGAGCAGTTCTTC
CASSPAGGFYNEQFF
>NA|NA|TRBV6-6|TRBJ2-7
TGTGCCAGCAGTACCGACACGCTTCTGGCCTTC
CASSTDTLLAF
>TRBD1|few|TRBV4-3|TRBJ1-2
TGCGCCAGCAGCCAAGATGGACAGGACCTTAACTATGGCTACACCTTC
CASSQDGQDLNYGYTF
>TRBD2|few|TRBV6-6|TRBJ2-7
TGTGCCAGCAGTCACGGGGGGTACGAGCAGTACTTC
CASSHGGYEQYF
>TRBD1|few|TRBV27|TRBJ2-5
TGTGCCAGCTCAAGGGGGCGGAGGGAGACCCAGTACTTC
CASSRGRRETQYF
>NA|NA|TRBV2|TRBJ2-7
TGTGCCAGCAGGGAGGGCGAGAACGAGCAGTACTTC
CASREGENEQYF
>TRBD1|few|TRBV5-4|TRBJ1-1
TGTGCCAGCAGCTCAGGGGGAAGTACTGAAGCTTTCTTT
CASSSGGSTEAFF
>NA|few|TRBV6-5|TRBJ1-1
TGTGCCAGCAGTTACGGGCACATGAACACTGAAGCTTTCTTT
CASSYGHMNTEAFF
>NA|NA|TRBV2|TRBJ2-3
TGTGCCAGCAGTGGTCGGCAGGGTGGCACAGATACGCAGTATTTT
CASSGRQGGTDTQYF
>TRBD1|few|TRBV13|TRBJ1-2
TGTGCCAGCAGTCGCGACAGGGGCGACTATGGCTACACCTTC
CASSRDRGDYGYTF
>TRBD1|NA|TRBV5-1|TRBJ2-1
TGCGCCAGCAGCTTAACCGGGACAGGACATTACAATGAGCAGTTCTTC
CASSLTGTGHYNEQFF
>TRBD2|few|TRBV18|TRBJ2-7
TGTGCCAGCTCACCACGACTAGCGGACTCCTACGAGCAGTACTTC
CASSPRLADSYEQYF
>NA|few|TRBV28|TRBJ1-5
TGTGCCAGCAGTTTATATCAGGGGTCTGAGCCCCAGCATTTT
CASSLYQGSEPQHF
>NA|few|TRBV5-1|TRBJ1-6
TGCGCCAGCAGCTCCCGGGAGAGCTCCTATAATTCACCCCTCCACTTT
CASSSRESSYNSPLHF